The TCR beta chain under discussion was sequenced for a study of cytomegalovirus exposure and HLA in healthy donors. Study summary: Sequencing of roughly 180 million T cells in an earlier analysis found about 120 million unique TCR beta sequences.

Each of the donors was a healthy bone marrow donor. A few counts support this clone. The primer mix had 60 Vbeta and 13 Jbeta primers. Profiling relied on immunoSEQ multiplex PCR, and the TCRdb table lists in-frame clones only, not all of them. The data show fewer than 85,000 clones, roughly two thirds seen once. The germline CDR1 and CDR2 sequences are MNHNS and SASEGT. V was pared by 4 bases and J by 0 bases, with 15 bases between. CDR3 length: 17 amino acids. Sequenced input: PBMCs. This receptor was identified in a man in his fifties or sixties in good health and CMV-seropositive. V usage is TRBV6-1 and J usage is TRBJ2-2, with TRBD1 as a possible D gene (6 bases). CDR3 amino acids: CASSGRLQGSNTGELFF. CDR3 DNA: TGTGCCAGCAGTGGGCGATTACAGGGTTCGAACACCGGGGAGCTGTTTTTT.